This T cell receptor (beta chain) originates from a study of PD-L1 blockade in urothelial cancer. Study-wide background: Males with urothelial cancer arising in the bladder constituted most of the roughly 30 patients. Treatment start was followed by blood analysis at 3 weeks (second dose) and again at 6 weeks.

Locally advanced or metastatic urothelial carcinoma was present in patients. The CDR3 has 14 residues. Looked up from germline, CDR1 is SGHRS and CDR2 is YFSETQ. The V end lost 5 bases, the J end lost 0 bases, and 11 bases lay between the germline ends. Sequenced by immunoSEQ multiplex PCR; TCRdb stores in-frame clones only, minus some. The sample has about 51,000 clones, around 86% seen once. The gene calls are TRBV5-1 and TRBJ1-1; the D is unclear. This receptor was identified in a man aged 60 to 75 with urothelial cancer. The input for sequencing was PBMCs, taken around atezolizumab (anti-PD-L1) treatment. CDR3 DNA: TGCGCCAGCAGACTTCAGGTGATGAACACTGAAGCTTTCTTT. Amino acid sequence: CASRLQVMNTEAFF.